In its sample, the clone carrying this T cell receptor (beta chain) was seen many times. The CDR3 totals 15 residues. Germline CDR1 reads LGHDT; CDR2 reads YNNKEL (reference sequence). V trimming: 6 bases; J trimming: 3 bases; junction bases outside the gene matches: 8. The assay was immunoSEQ multiplex PCR, and TCRdb's table has in-frame clones only and misses some. The repertoire includes roughly 200,000 clones, 79% of them detected once, and around 5.4% sits in the top ten. This specimen comes from a study of blood T cell repertoires in COVID-19. About the research overall: From T cells, B-cell-depleted T cells, or PBMCs came the material, which was cDNA or gDNA.

Input material: peripheral blood. This clonotype was obtained from a woman aged 35 to 49 with COVID-19, enrolled during active disease. The genes are TRBV3-1 (or the pseudogene TRBV3-2) and TRBJ2-1, with TRBD1 matching 7 bases. CDR3: CASSTGQEYYNEQFF. The CDR3 coding sequence is TGTGCCAGCAGTACAGGACAGGAGTACTACAATGAGCAGTTCTTC.